This T cell receptor beta chain emerged from a study of cytomegalovirus exposure and HLA in healthy donors. In germline, CDR1 is MNHGY, CDR2 SVAAGI. Trimming cost V 4 bases and J 5 bases, with 15 bases left between them. The CDR3 totals 14 residues. PCR was performed using 60 Vbeta and 13 Jbeta primers. TCRdb's table, derived via immunoSEQ multiplex PCR, lists solely in-frame clones and lacks some. The sample records approximately 150,000 clones, 75% being singletons. This clone was seen a few times. This TCR was recovered from a middle-aged man in good health and CMV-seronegative. The chain joins TRBV6-9 to TRBJ2-7, with a possible D match to TRBD1 (5 bases). Sample: PBMCs. CDR3 nucleotides: TGTGCCAGCAGTTGGTTGGGGCCCCGTAACGAGCAGTACTTC. Protein sequence: CASSWLGPRNEQYF.